Below, 9 T cell receptor beta chains from the same sample are listed, as sequenced in a study of beta chain features in type 1 diabetes. Notes on the study in general: There was a moderate but significant shortening of TCRB CDR3s in all four CD4+ subsets of Type 1 diabetes patients.

As every portion of the isolated RNA was reverse transcribed, the sequencing read expressed TCRB transcripts. Measured with immunoSEQ multiplex PCR; TCRdb has only the in-frame clones, and not every one. The table has fewer than 200,000 clones, 10% to 13% seen once. These TCRs' antigens remain unknown. Material: central memory CD4+ T cells from blood. These receptor sequences come from a man aged 25-45 years with type 1 diabetes.

This clone has a handful of counts. The chain carries TRBV29-1 and TRBJ2-1, with 11 bases aligning to TRBD2. Losses at the gene ends were 6 bases for V and 10 bases for J; bases not matched to a gene: 8. The CDR3 is 13 residues long. Germline V CDR1 and CDR2: SQVTM, ANQGSEA. CDR3 protein: CSVAPRLAGEQFF. The CDR3 DNA is TGCAGCGTGGCCCCGAGACTAGCGGGGGAGCAGTTCTTC.

This chain uses TRBV7-9 with TRBJ2-7; TRBD1 matches at 8 bases. Losses at the gene ends were 5 bases for V and 6 bases for J; bases not matched to a gene: 9. The CDR3 is 14 amino acids. In germline, CDR1 is SEHNR, CDR2 FQNEAQ (reference sequence). CDR3 sequence (DNA): TGTGCCAGCAGCCGCGGGGCAGGGGGCCTCGAGCAGTACTTC. It yields the protein CASSRGAGGLEQYF.

This clone was seen a handful of times. The chain uses TRBV25-1 and TRBJ2-3; D is uncertain. The germline V gene has CDR1 MGHDK and CDR2 SYGVNS. The V end lost 6 bases, the J end lost 3 bases, and 19 bases lay between the germline ends. The CDR3 extends over 16 amino acids. CDR3 nucleotides: TGTGCCAGCAGCCAAATGGGTAGTCCCGGGACAGATACGCAGTATTTT. It encodes CASSQMGSPGTDTQYF.

This clone showed up just a few times. The chain links TRBV7-3 to TRBJ2-7; possibly TRBD1 for D (5 bases). The germline V gene encodes CDR1 SGHTA and CDR2 FQGTGA. The CDR3 loop spans 14 amino acids. The ends were cut back, 3 bases at V and 6 bases at J, with 15 bases in the middle. The DNA for the CDR3 is TGTGCCAGCAGCTTGGACCCGCAGGGCGGCGAGCAGTACTTC. Translating it yields CASSLDPQGGEQYF.

The V and J genes are TRBV5-1 and TRBJ2-1, with 10 bases fitting TRBD2. Germline assignment: CDR1 SGHRS and CDR2 YFSETQ. CDR3 length: 13 residues. V was clipped by 2 bases and J by 10 bases; unmatched bases: 3. CDR3 region: CASSFTSGNEQFF. In DNA form, the CDR3 reads TGCGCCAGCAGCTTTACTAGCGGGAACGAGCAGTTCTTC.

This clone showed up just a few times. The CDR3 coding sequence is TGCGCCAGCAGCAATCCGACAGGGACGGCGGATACGCAGTATTTT. This codes for CASSNPTGTADTQYF. The chain carries TRBV5-1 and TRBJ2-3; 7 positions match TRBD1. Trimming took 4 bases from V and 6 from J; bases not matched to a gene: 11. Germline V gives CDR1 SGHRS, CDR2 YFSETQ. The CDR3 contains 15 residues.

V and J are TRBV7-8 and TRBJ2-1; 9 bases are a match to TRBD2. After removal of 1 base from V and 8 bases from J, the junction contained 12 bases not matched to a gene. CDR3 size: 17 residues. CDR1 and CDR2 from the germline V gene are SGHVS and FQNEAQ. The CDR3 here is CASSLVAMAGGRDEQFF. The DNA for the CDR3 is TGTGCCAGCAGCTTAGTCGCTATGGCGGGAGGGCGCGATGAGCAGTTCTTC.

This clone showed up just a few times. This sequence joins TRBV6-5 and TRBJ1-2; D may be TRBD1 (6 bases). Deletions cut 7 bases from V and 7 bases from J, with 13 bases between. Germline CDR1 is MNHEY and CDR2 is SVGAGI. CDR3 length: 12 amino acids. The chain's CDR3 is CASIGGAGGYTF. The CDR3 DNA is TGTGCCAGCATAGGGGGGGCTGGTGGCTACACCTTC.

The table lists this clone with a few counts. The chain is built from TRBV4-3 and TRBJ1-1, with D tentatively TRBD1 (6 bases). Germline CDR1 and CDR2: LGHNA and YSLEER. The germline V and J ends were trimmed by 1 base and 8 bases, with 17 bases remaining between them. This CDR3 comprises 15 residues. The CDR3 here is CASSQARTARPEAFF. The CDR3 nucleotides are TGCGCCAGCAGCCAAGCCCGGACAGCCCGTCCGGAAGCTTTCTTT.